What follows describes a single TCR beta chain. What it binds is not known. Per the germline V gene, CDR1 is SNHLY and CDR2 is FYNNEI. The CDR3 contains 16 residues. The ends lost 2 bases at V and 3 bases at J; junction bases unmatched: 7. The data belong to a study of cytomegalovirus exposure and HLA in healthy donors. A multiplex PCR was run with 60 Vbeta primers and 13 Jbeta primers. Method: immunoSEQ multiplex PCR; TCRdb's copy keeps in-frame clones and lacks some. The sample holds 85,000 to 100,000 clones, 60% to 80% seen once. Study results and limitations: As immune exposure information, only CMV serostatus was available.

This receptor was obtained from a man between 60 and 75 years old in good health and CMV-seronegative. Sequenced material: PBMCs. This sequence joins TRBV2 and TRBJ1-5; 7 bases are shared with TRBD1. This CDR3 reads CASSEQAGGTNQPQHF. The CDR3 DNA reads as TGTGCCAGCAGTGAACAGGCAGGGGGGACCAATCAGCCCCAGCATTTT.